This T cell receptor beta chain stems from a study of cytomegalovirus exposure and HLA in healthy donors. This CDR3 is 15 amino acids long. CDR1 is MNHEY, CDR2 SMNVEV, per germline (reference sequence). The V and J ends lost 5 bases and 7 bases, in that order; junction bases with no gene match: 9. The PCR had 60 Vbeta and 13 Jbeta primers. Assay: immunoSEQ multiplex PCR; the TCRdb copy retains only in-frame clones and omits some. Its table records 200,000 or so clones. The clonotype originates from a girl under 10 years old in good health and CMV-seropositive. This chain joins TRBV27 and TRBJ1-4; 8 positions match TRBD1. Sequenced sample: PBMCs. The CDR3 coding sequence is TGTGCCAGCAGTGCGACAGGGGCGAGAGGTGAAAAACTGTTTTTT. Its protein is CASSATGARGEKLFF.